Sequencing of this T cell receptor beta chain was carried out in a study of identical twins. A word on this clonotype: The junction differs from germline at one of its ends, possibly a read error.

The V gene's germline CDR1 is SSHAT and CDR2 FNYEAQ (reference sequence). The CDR3 is 12 amino acids. Addition of a universal primer site occurred through template switching, and cDNA carried unique molecular identifiers. TCRdb re-called the 5' RACE reads through MiXCR, storing one row per CDR3 protein. The sample comprises hundreds of thousands of distinct CDR3 sequences, 21% of which are singletons, and 4% to 5.5% rests with the top ten. These data also featured in a second study, about T cells expressing NK-cell markers. That work contributes: Among eight sequenced donors, seven carried HCMV seropositivity while one was seronegative. The leading position in the CD3+CD56-NKG2C+ fraction of a handful of donors also went to these clonotypes.

V usage is TRBV7-7 and J usage is TRBJ2-2; the D is unclear. The clonotype comes from a woman aged 18-29 years in good health. Sequencing input: PBMCs. The CDR3 DNA reads TGTGCTAGCACCTCTGGCCCCGGGGAGCTGTTTTTT. Its translation: CASTSGPGELFF.